Below are 7 T cell receptor beta chains sequenced from a single sample in a study of blood T cell repertoires in COVID-19. Using immunoSEQ multiplex PCR, the repertoire was profiled, and TCRdb retains in-frame clones only, with some absent. The sample holds under 450,000 clones, about four fifths seen once. The sample taken for sequencing was peripheral blood. These receptors came from a human donor with acute or convalescent COVID-19. The donor label of this sample is uncertain.

This rearrangement joins TRBV6-1 to TRBJ2-7, with TRBD2 identical over 10 bases. The junction had 6 bases not matched to a gene; V was cut back by 1 base and J by 3 bases. The CDR3 has 16 amino acids. The germline V gene has CDR1 MNHNS and CDR2 SASEGT. The CDR3 DNA reads TGTGCCAGCAGTGAAGGCCTAGCGGGAGTGGGCTACGAGCAGTACTTC. Its translation: CASSEGLAGVGYEQYF.

V and J are TRBV5-4 and TRBJ1-3; 7 nucleotides line up with TRBD1. V lost 4 bases and J lost 4; bases outside the gene matches: 2. CDR1 is SGHNT, CDR2 YYREEE, per germline (reference sequence). The CDR3 covers 13 residues. This chain's CDR3 is CASSIRGGNTIYF. CDR3 in DNA: TGTGCCAGCAGCATCAGGGGGGGAAACACCATATATTTT.

J is TRBJ1-2 and V is TRBV5-1, with D tentatively TRBD1 (6 bases). Trimming stripped 6 bases from V and 8 bases from J, with 20 bases between. The CDR3 is made up of 14 amino acids. In germline, CDR1 is SGHRS, CDR2 YFSETQ. Written as DNA, the CDR3 is TGCGCCAGCAACGACAGGTCATCAGGAGGAGGCTACACCTTC. It is translated as CASNDRSSGGGYTF. Filled out from reference TRBV5-1 and TRBJ1-2, the complete variable domain reads KAGVTQTPRYLIKTRGQQVTLSCSPISGHRSVSWYQQTPGQGLQFLFEYFSETQRNKGNFPGRFSGRQFSNSRSEMNVSTLELGDSALYLCASNDRSSGGGYTFGSGTRLTVV.

The chain employs TRBV27 and TRBJ2-7; TRBD2 agrees at 9 bases. V was pared by 5 bases and J by 2 bases, with 10 bases of the junction left unmatched. CDR1 and CDR2 from the germline V gene are MNHEY and SMNVEV (reference sequence). The CDR3 loop spans 16 amino acids. CDR3 protein: CASSQPTSGSPYEQYF. The CDR3 coding sequence is TGTGCCAGCAGTCAACCGACTAGCGGCAGTCCCTACGAGCAGTACTTC.

This chain uses TRBV10-3 with TRBJ2-3, with TRBD2 as a possible D gene (7 bases). V dropped 6 bases and J dropped 0 bases, with 13 bases sitting between them. The germline gives CDR1 ENHRY, CDR2 SYGVKD. There are 15 residues in the CDR3. The CDR3 DNA reads as TGTGCCATCAGGGAGCCGGGGGGCAGCACAGATACGCAGTATTTT. Encoded protein: CAIREPGGSTDTQYF.

The chain is built from TRBV18 and TRBJ1-1, with 8 bases that match TRBD1. The CDR3 runs to 14 residues. Germline V gene lookup returns CDR1 KGHSH and CDR2 LQKENI. Unmatched junction bases numbered 5, after V lost 4 bases and J lost 4 bases. CDR3 residues: CASSRAGGTTEAFF. In nucleotides, the CDR3 is TGTGCCAGCTCACGAGCAGGGGGCACCACTGAAGCTTTCTTT.

The gene calls are TRBV27 and TRBJ1-5; 8 nucleotides match TRBD1. Germline V lookup: CDR1 MNHEY, CDR2 SMNVEV (reference sequence). The junction had 7 bases not matched to a gene; V was cut back by 2 bases and J by 4 bases. The CDR3 sequence is 16 residues long. The CDR3 region has the DNA TGTGCCAGCAGTTTAAGAAGGACAGGGCGTAATCAGCCCCAGCATTTT. This encodes CASSLRRTGRNQPQHF.